This paragraph reports one TCR beta chain. Everyone who donated was a healthy bone marrow donor. This sample stems from a study of cytomegalovirus exposure and HLA in healthy donors. Primers: 60 Vbeta forward and 13 Jbeta reverse. Method: immunoSEQ multiplex PCR; TCRdb's copy keeps in-frame clones and lacks some. Of about 160,000 clones in the sample, 65% to 80% were seen once. The germline V gene encodes CDR1 SGHRS and CDR2 YFSETQ. V was pared by 4 bases and J by 0 bases, with 11 bases of the junction left unmatched. The CDR3 loop spans 18 amino acids. The source material was PBMCs. V gene TRBV5-1 combines with J gene TRBJ2-3, with 10 bases identical to TRBD1. The sequence was collected from a man between 35 and 55 years old in good health and CMV-seronegative. The CDR3 nucleotides read TGCGCCAGCAGCCGAACCGACAGGGGGCTGGGGAGCACAGATACGCAGTATTTT. Translated: CASSRTDRGLGSTDTQYF.